This TCR beta chain was sequenced during a study of blood T cell repertoires in COVID-19 (dated by TCRdb to about 2020). At the level of the whole study: Samples covering the acute and convalescent phases of COVID-19 were provided by collaborators in the United States, Italy and Spain. The material from the prospective study consisted of cDNA or gDNA derived from T cells, B-cell-depleted T cells, or PBMCs. The dataset comprised deeply sampled blood TCRbeta repertoires from subjects exposed to, actively infected with, or recovered from COVID-19. The repertoires were made available in a free public database intended to serve as a resource for research on the immune response to SARS-CoV-2. Samples came from the ongoing ImmuneRACE study (first 160 participants) plus 1,254 subjects from 6 global collaborators. A de-identified subject ID, COVID-19 status, age in years and sex were almost always included in the sample metadata. Where HLA class I and class II types were available, the types were taken from metadata supplied by the sample provider, not from assay-based typing. Study-level results and caveats: The amount of clinical and demographic metadata varied by source and participant and was provided uncurated.

Cut back by 1 base and 1 base, the V and J ends lie 4 bases apart. CDR1 and CDR2 are read off the germline V gene (reference sequence) as LGHDT and YNNKEL. Inclusive of the bounding cysteine and phenylalanine, the CDR3 is 14 residues long. Only the CDR3 portion is preserved as DNA: 42 bases, with reading frame beginning at the first base. Note on this clone: Which antigen it targets is not known. Within one base of it there is no much larger clone, and no base qualities were kept.

Each collaborating institution followed its own protocols to collect whole blood in K2EDTA tubes. For TCRbeta analysis, collaborators shipped samples as frozen whole blood, isolated PBMCs, or DNA extracted from either of those sample types. TCRbeta CDR3 regions were amplified from genomic DNA using the immunoSEQ Assay, a bias-controlled multiplex PCR. The authors' pipeline ran thus. Nucleated cell counts per sample were estimated from amplification of reference gene primers within the assay. To quantify the absolute abundance of each unique TCRbeta CDR3 rearrangement, sequence reads were collapsed and filtered. For each sample, productive Simpson clonality was calculated as the square root of Simpson's diversity index over productive rearrangements. TCRdb provides this immuneACCESS table in a form limited to in-frame rearrangements. Some clones are lacking; in checked studies, under half of them reflect an unresolved V gene, and why the rest are absent is not known. That table is the source of V, J and clone size, and D and trimming were worked out from the DNA. This sample lists 400,000 to 550,000 clones; roughly 90% were detected once. In total, the top ten clones hold 4% to 5.5% of the sample.

This chain is built from TRBV3-1 (or the pseudogene TRBV3-2) and TRBJ2-2, with the identity of the D gene unclear. The source of this sequence is a woman aged 25 to 39 with acute or convalescent COVID-19. Sequenced sample: peripheral blood. The CDR3 corresponds to CASSQVRNTGELFF. The DNA sequence follows: TGTGCCAGCAGCCAAGTTCGGAACACCGGGGAGCTGTTTTTT.